This T cell receptor (beta chain) was captured by sequencing in a study of blood T cell repertoires in COVID-19. Residents of over 20 US areas, aged roughly 18 to 90 years, made up the participants. Cohort placement rested on clinical history that participants reported themselves. Assay: immunoSEQ multiplex PCR; the TCRdb copy retains only in-frame clones and omits some. The sample records some 220,000 clones, around 83% being singletons. Germline V gene lookup returns CDR1 MNHEY and CDR2 SVGAGI. CDR3 length: 13 residues. The V end was cut by 4 bases, the J end by 1 base, with 7 bases between. This receptor was identified in a woman in her thirties or forties with acute COVID-19. The sequenced material came from PBMCs or T cells enriched from blood (not recorded which). The V call is TRBV6-5, the J call TRBJ1-1, with unresolved D. CDR3: CASSSGENTEAFF. The CDR3 DNA reads as TGTGCCAGCAGTTCGGGAGAGAACACTGAAGCTTTCTTT.